Presented here are 15 T cell receptor beta chains from one specimen sequenced in a study of beta chain features in type 1 diabetes. What was sequenced were expressed TCRB transcripts, since all of the isolated RNA had been reverse transcribed. Repertoires were generated with immunoSEQ multiplex PCR, while TCRdb's copy carries only in-frame clones and drops some. Of approximately 120,000 clones listed, less than 40% are singletons. Material for sequencing was stem cell memory CD4+ T cells from blood. Receptor source: a woman aged 18-35 years in good health.

This clone was observed once. Here the CDR3 DNA reads TGTGCCAGTAGCCCTGACAGGGGGCAATGGATGGGGCCCCAGCATTTT. The encoded protein is CASSPDRGQWMGPQHF. This chain uses TRBV19 with TRBJ1-5, with 10 nucleotides matching TRBD1. CDR1 is LNHDA and CDR2 is SQIVND in the germline V gene (reference sequence). The length of the CDR3 is 16 residues. V lost 6 bases and J lost 9; bases outside the gene matches: 14.

The CDR3 spells CSATQRQGSTDTQYF. The CDR3 DNA reads TGCAGCGCCACTCAAAGACAGGGGAGCACAGATACGCAGTATTTT. The rearrangement joins TRBV29-1 to TRBJ2-3; 8 bases are a match to TRBD1. The V and J ends lost 7 bases and 0 bases, in that order; junction bases with no gene match: 9. From germline, CDR1 is SQVTM and CDR2 ANQGSEA. The CDR3 spans 15 residues.

This clone has more than one count but fewer than ten. The chain combines TRBV28 with TRBJ1-5; D possibly corresponds to TRBD1 (6 bases). Germline V gene sequence: CDR1 MDHEN, CDR2 SYDVKM. The length of the CDR3 is 14 residues. Trimming left V 2 bases short and J 3 bases short, with 8 bases between. This CDR3 reads CASSLTGNNQPQHF. The CDR3 DNA sequence: TGTGCCAGCAGTTTAACAGGGAACAATCAGCCCCAGCATTTT.

This chain links TRBV4-1 with TRBJ1-5; 7 bases agree with TRBD1. CDR1 and CDR2 (germline): MGHRA, YSYEKL. The ends lost 4 bases at V and 9 bases at J; junction bases unmatched: 12. This CDR3 contains 15 residues. CDR3 nucleotide sequence: TGCGCCAGCAGCCCCCCGGACAGGCCTCATGGGCCCCAGCATTTT. Its protein product is CASSPPDRPHGPQHF.

This clone was observed a handful of times. The chain joins TRBV28 to TRBJ2-5, with TRBD2 as a possible D gene (5 bases). The germline V gene has CDR1 MDHEN and CDR2 SYDVKM. Trimming left V 5 bases short and J 9 bases short, with 28 bases between. This CDR3 has 17 residues. This chain's CDR3 is CASSRAFGGGPPLAQYF. DNA of the CDR3: TGTGCCAGCAGTCGCGCCTTCGGAGGAGGCCCGCCGTTGGCCCAGTACTTC.

This clone was observed a few times. CDR3 coding DNA: TGTGCCAGCAGCTTGGGGGCTGGTTGGCAGGGTTCGGACGAGCAGTACTTC. It is translated as CASSLGAGWQGSDEQYF. This rearrangement joins TRBV7-9 to TRBJ2-7, with D perhaps TRBD1 (6 bases). V was pared by 3 bases and J by 5 bases, with 23 bases between. In germline, CDR1 is SEHNR, CDR2 FQNEAQ (reference sequence). This CDR3 has 17 residues.

V and J are TRBV4-3 and TRBJ2-1; 9 positions agree with TRBD2. J was trimmed by 8 bases and V by 5 bases; bases with no gene match: 4. This CDR3 comprises 13 residues. Germline V lookup: CDR1 LGHNA, CDR2 YSLEER. CDR3 bases: TGCGCCAGCAGCTATAGCGGGAGCTATGAGCAGTTCTTC. Translation: CASSYSGSYEQFF.

This clone was seen only a few times. The rearrangement uses TRBV4-2 and TRBJ2-1; TRBD2 agrees at 8 bases. CDR3 length equals 16 residues. J lost 2 bases, V lost 1 base, and 4 bases had no gene match. Germline V gene lookup returns CDR1 LGHNA and CDR2 YNFKEQ. Written as DNA, the CDR3 is TGTGCCAGCAGCCAAGGACTAGCGCCAACCTACAATGAGCAGTTCTTC. It specifies CASSQGLAPTYNEQFF.

The V gene is TRBV6-1, the J gene TRBJ2-5; a possible D gene is TRBD2 (6 bases). CDR3 size: 12 residues. V lost 8 bases, J lost 5 bases, and 12 bases lay in between. Germline V CDR1 and CDR2: MNHNS, SASEGT. CDR3 nucleotide sequence: TGTGCCAGCTCCTCGGGGGTCGAGACCCAGTACTTC. Translating gives CASSSGVETQYF.

The chain is built from TRBV28 and TRBJ2-1; TRBD1 matches 8 bases. The CDR3 runs 15 residues. Losses at the gene ends were 2 bases for V and 4 bases for J; bases not matched to a gene: 4. Germline CDR1 is MDHEN and CDR2 is SYDVKM. CDR3 sequence (DNA): TGTGCCAGCAGTTTACAGGGGACAGGATACAATGAGCAGTTCTTC. Its protein product is CASSLQGTGYNEQFF. Complete variable domain (other parts from reference TRBV28 and TRBJ2-1): DVKVTQSSRYLVKRTGEKVFLECVQDMDHENMFWYRQDPGLGLRLIYFSYDVKMKEKGDIPEGYSVSREKKERFSLILESASTNQTSMYLCASSLQGTGYNEQFFGPGTRLTVL.

This clone was detected a few times. The rearrangement links TRBV28 to TRBJ2-7; 8 nucleotides match TRBD1. Germline loops: CDR1 MDHEN, CDR2 SYDVKM. The V segment lost 6 bases and the J segment 4 bases; nucleotides outside the gene matches: 8. This CDR3 comprises 14 residues. CDR3 amino acids: CASRMTGVRYEQYF. The CDR3 coding sequence is TGTGCCAGCAGGATGACAGGGGTAAGGTACGAGCAGTACTTC. The full variable domain, in which reference TRBV28 and TRBJ2-7 provide the parts outside the CDR3, is DVKVTQSSRYLVKRTGEKVFLECVQDMDHENMFWYRQDPGLGLRLIYFSYDVKMKEKGDIPEGYSVSREKKERFSLILESASTNQTSMYLCASRMTGVRYEQYFGPGTRLTVT.

The V gene is TRBV5-1, the J gene TRBJ2-2; D gene uncertain. The ends were cut back, 1 base at V and 6 bases at J, with 10 bases in the middle. Germline V gene data show CDR1 as SGHRS and CDR2 as YFSETQ. The CDR3 extends over 14 amino acids. The CDR3: CASSLSVPPGELFF. The CDR3 DNA is TGCGCCAGCAGCTTGTCGGTTCCCCCCGGGGAGCTGTTTTTT.

This clone was observed a single time. The chain carries TRBV7-3 and TRBJ2-6; 7 nucleotides align to TRBD2. V gave up 5 bases and J gave up 0 bases; unmatched junction bases: 10. Germline loops: CDR1 SGHTA, CDR2 FQGTGA. CDR3 length: 18 amino acids. The chain's CDR3 is CASSPRLARASGANVLTF. The CDR3 DNA sequence: TGTGCCAGCAGCCCCCGACTAGCAAGAGCCTCTGGGGCCAACGTCCTGACTTTC.

This clone showed up just a few times. This chain connects TRBV29-1 to TRBJ2-2, with 7 bases aligning to TRBD1. The trim removed 4 bases at V and 1 base at J, leaving 3 bases unmatched. The CDR3 length is 14 residues. From germline, CDR1 is SQVTM and CDR2 ANQGSEA. The CDR3 DNA sequence: TGCAGCGTTGCCCGGGACAGGAACACCGGGGAGCTGTTTTTT. This codes for CSVARDRNTGELFF.

The genes are TRBV6-6 and TRBJ2-3; D uncertain. Between the trimmed V and J ends, which lost 4 bases and 3 bases, there was a span of 8 bases. Germline V gene sequence: CDR1 MNHNY, CDR2 SVGAGI (reference sequence). CDR3 size: 13 residues. The CDR3 reads CASSFAVTDTQYF. The CDR3 nucleotides read TGTGCCAGCAGTTTCGCAGTGACAGATACGCAGTATTTT.